The 19 T cell receptor beta chains below were found in one sample sequenced in a study of blood T cell repertoires in COVID-19. Assay used: immunoSEQ multiplex PCR; TCRdb lists only in-frame clones, some missing. The table includes 90,000 to 100,000 clones, over 70% detected once. Source material: peripheral blood. The receptors originated from a man in his fifties or sixties with acute or convalescent COVID-19.

In this sample, this clone turned up a few times. The rearrangement uses TRBV20-1 and TRBJ2-7; D not resolved. CDR3 length equals 11 residues. Germline CDR1 is DFQATT and CDR2 is SNEGSKA (reference sequence). V was cut by 3 bases and J by 2 bases, with 5 bases left in between. The CDR3 sequence is CSASHAYEQYF. The CDR3 DNA reads TGCAGTGCTAGCCATGCCTACGAGCAGTACTTC.

This sequence joins TRBV4-1 and TRBJ1-1, with 9 nucleotides matching TRBD1. The CDR3 covers 15 residues. The junction had 9 bases not matched to a gene; V was cut back by 4 bases and J by 6 bases. Germline V gene sequence: CDR1 MGHRA, CDR2 YSYEKL. The CDR3 here is CASSRQGGLGAEAFF. CDR3 coding DNA: TGCGCCAGCAGCCGACAGGGGGGACTTGGGGCTGAAGCTTTCTTT.

This clone was counted a few times. V is TRBV11-2 and J is TRBJ1-1, with D tentatively TRBD1 (6 bases). Trimming left V 4 bases short and J 4 bases short, with 10 bases between. The CDR3 extends over 13 amino acids. Looked up from germline, CDR1 is SGHAT and CDR2 is FQNNGV. In nucleotides, the CDR3 is TGTGCCAGCAGCTCGCAACAGGGCACTGAAGCTTTCTTT. The encoded protein is CASSSQQGTEAFF.

In DNA form, the CDR3 reads TGTGCCAGCAGCGGCAGGGTAGGCTTAGGCTACACCTTC. It yields the protein CASSGRVGLGYTF. The chain employs TRBV5-4 and TRBJ1-2; D is possibly TRBD1 (5 bases). The CDR3 totals 13 residues. V shed 4 bases and J shed 8 bases, with 15 bases lying between them. Germline loops: CDR1 SGHNT, CDR2 YYREEE (reference sequence).

The chain links TRBV5-1 to TRBJ2-2; 11 bases fit TRBD2. The CDR3 sequence is 16 residues long. The trim removed 5 bases at V and 7 bases at J, leaving 10 bases unmatched. The germline V gene encodes CDR1 SGHRS and CDR2 YFSETQ. The CDR3 is CASRILAGAVNGELFF. CDR3 DNA: TGCGCCAGCAGGATACTAGCGGGAGCCGTTAACGGGGAGCTGTTTTTT.

V and J are TRBV5-5 and TRBJ1-4; TRBD1 matches 7 bases. Losses at the gene ends were 1 base for V and 1 base for J; bases not matched to a gene: 7. Germline CDR1 and CDR2: SGHKS and YYEKEE (reference sequence). This CDR3 spans 17 amino acids. The CDR3 DNA is TGTGCCAGCAGCTTGAGGGGGCGCGGAGGAACTAATGAAAAACTGTTTTTT. Translated, it gives CASSLRGRGGTNEKLFF.

The chain links TRBV4-1 to TRBJ1-1; 8 bases align to TRBD1. CDR1 and CDR2 from the germline V gene are MGHRA and YSYEKL. The CDR3 totals 16 residues. V trimming: 1 base; J trimming: 5 bases; junction bases outside the gene matches: 9. CDR3 residues: CASSQGTGGVYTEAFF. Written as DNA, the CDR3 is TGCGCCAGCAGCCAAGGAACAGGGGGAGTTTATACTGAAGCTTTCTTT.

This clone has a handful of counts. The V and J genes are TRBV27 and TRBJ1-6, with a weak D call TRBD1 (5 bases). The CDR3 covers 13 residues. The V and J ends lost 3 bases and 11 bases respectively, with 11 bases between them. Germline values: CDR1 MNHEY, CDR2 SMNVEV (reference sequence). CDR3 protein: CASSLDKSTPLHF. In DNA, the CDR3 is TGTGCCAGCAGTTTGGACAAATCGACACCCCTCCACTTT.

The genes are TRBV19 and TRBJ2-7; 9 nucleotides align to TRBD1. V trimming: 10 bases; J trimming: 5 bases; junction bases outside the gene matches: 3. This CDR3 has 11 residues. Germline CDR1 LNHDA, CDR2 SQIVND (reference sequence). Written as DNA, the CDR3 is TGTGCCACGGGACAGGGCGACGAGCAGTACTTC. Protein product: CATGQGDEQYF.

The chain uses TRBV19 and TRBJ1-2; 7 bases are a match to TRBD1. With 2 bases clipped from V and 8 bases from J, the junction kept 5 bases outside the gene matches. Looked up from germline, CDR1 is LNHDA and CDR2 is SQIVND (reference sequence). The CDR3 has 13 residues. CDR3 coding DNA: TGTGCCAGTAGTATATCGGACAGGCTCGGCTACACCTTC. Its protein is CASSISDRLGYTF.

This chain uses TRBV11-2 with TRBJ2-3, with D maybe TRBD1 (6 bases). Trimming took 0 bases from V and 4 from J, leaving 8 bases between them. The germline CDR1 and CDR2 sequences are SGHAT and FQNNGV. This CDR3 has 14 amino acids. CDR3 sequence: CASSLDRGADTQYF. The CDR3 bases are TGTGCCAGCAGCTTAGACAGGGGTGCAGATACGCAGTATTTT. Looking up the rest from reference TRBV11-2 and TRBJ2-3 gives the full variable domain: EAGVAQSPRYKIIEKRQSVAFWCNPISGHATLYWYQQILGQGPKLLIQFQNNGVVDDSQLPKDRFSAERLKGVDSTLKIQPAKLEDSAVYLCASSLDRGADTQYFGPGTRLTVL.

V is TRBV7-2 and J is TRBJ1-5; tentative D call: TRBD1 (5 bases). V lost 1 base and J lost 0, with 16 bases in between. Germline CDR1 is SGHTA and CDR2 is FQGNSA. The CDR3 is 18 residues long. The CDR3 nucleotides are TGTGCCAGCAGCTTAGATTTTCGGGGGGGACTTAGCAATCAGCCCCAGCATTTT. This codes for CASSLDFRGGLSNQPQHF.

V is TRBV6-5 and J is TRBJ1-6, with D possibly TRBD1 on 5 matching bases. In germline, CDR1 is MNHEY, CDR2 SVGAGI. V shed 0 bases and J shed 9 bases, with 6 bases lying between them. CDR3 size: 13 residues. The DNA for the CDR3 is TGTGCCAGCAGTTACTCCCAGGGTTCACCCCTCCACTTT. Its translation is CASSYSQGSPLHF.

CDR3: CASGLDPSLAGAEQILYEQYF. The CDR3 nucleotides read TGTGCTAGTGGTTTGGACCCTTCACTAGCGGGAGCCGAACAGATTCTCTACGAGCAGTACTTC. The chain uses TRBV12-5 and TRBJ2-7; 11 nucleotides match TRBD2. Losses at the gene ends were 1 base for V and 3 bases for J; bases not matched to a gene: 20. The CDR3 is 21 residues long. From germline, CDR1 is LGHNT and CDR2 FRNRAP.

For the CDR3, the DNA is TGTGCCAGCACCTGGGTGGGGGGCACTGAAGCTTTCTTT. Amino acid sequence: CASTWVGGTEAFF. The chain is built from TRBV11-2 and TRBJ1-1, with D possibly TRBD1 on 5 matching bases. Germline CDR1 SGHAT, CDR2 FQNNGV. Trimming shortened V by 7 bases and J by 4 bases, and 13 bases separated the two germline ends. The CDR3 has 13 residues.

The table lists this clone with a few counts. In nucleotides, the CDR3 is TGTGCCAGCAGTGGGAAACCCGGGACAGGGGGCTCCTCCTACAATGAGCAGTTCTTC. Translating gives CASSGKPGTGGSSYNEQFF. The genes are TRBV6-1 and TRBJ2-1; 12 bases map to TRBD1. V was pared by 4 bases and J by 0 bases, with 10 bases of the junction left unmatched. The germline CDR1 and CDR2 sequences are MNHNS and SASEGT. The CDR3 has 19 residues.

The chain joins TRBV6-5 to TRBJ1-2; 7 nucleotides match TRBD1. Looked up from germline, CDR1 is MNHEY and CDR2 is SVGAGI. The trim removed 11 bases at V and 6 bases at J, leaving 12 bases unmatched. The CDR3 covers 13 residues. CDR3 protein: CAAARDSRDGYTF. As DNA, the CDR3 is TGTGCCGCAGCGAGGGACAGCAGAGATGGCTACACCTTC.

For the CDR3, the DNA is TGTGCCAGTACCCCACATCGGGACTATCCTGAGCAGTTCTTC. Residues: CASTPHRDYPEQFF. This sequence joins TRBV19 and TRBJ2-1; 7 bases fit TRBD2. V was pared by 7 bases and J by 9 bases, with 12 bases of the junction left unmatched. CDR3 size: 14 residues. Looked up from germline, CDR1 is LNHDA and CDR2 is SQIVND (reference sequence).

The chain carries TRBV10-3 and TRBJ1-1, with TRBD1 matching over 9 bases. The CDR3 length is 15 residues. Looked up from germline, CDR1 is ENHRY and CDR2 is SYGVKD. The trim removed 0 bases at V and 10 bases at J, leaving 9 bases unmatched. The CDR3 region is CAISESRTGASRAFF. CDR3 nucleotides: TGTGCCATCAGTGAGTCCAGGACAGGGGCGTCTAGAGCTTTCTTT.